What follows are 3 T cell receptor beta chains derived from one specimen sequenced in a study of blood T cell repertoires in COVID-19. The table came from immunoSEQ multiplex PCR; TCRdb's copy has only in-frame clones and leaves some out. The data show some 190,000 clones, about 86% seen once. Source material: PBMCs or T cells enriched from blood (not recorded which). The receptors come from a woman in her forties in a cohort exposed to, infected with or recovered from COVID-19 (not recorded which).

The rearrangement joins TRBV2 to TRBJ2-3, with 7 bases aligning to TRBD1. Germline trimming cut 8 bases from V and 5 bases from J; bases unmatched to any gene: 13. This CDR3 contains 15 residues. Germline CDR1 SNHLY, CDR2 FYNNEI. The CDR3 sequence: CASCKSGQWGDTQYF. The CDR3 bases are TGTGCCAGCTGTAAATCGGGACAGTGGGGAGATACGCAGTATTTT.

The chain carries TRBV15 and TRBJ2-5, with 8 nucleotides matching TRBD2. Germline CDR1 reads LNHNV; CDR2 reads YYDKDF (reference sequence). The V gene end was trimmed by 4 bases and the J gene end by 4 bases; junction bases not matched to a gene: 5. This CDR3 comprises 14 residues. In nucleotides, the CDR3 is TGTGCCACCAGCACAAGAGCGGGGGTAGAGACCCAGTACTTC. This sequence encodes CATSTRAGVETQYF.

V and J are TRBV10-1 and TRBJ2-1, with D maybe TRBD2 (6 bases). The germline V and J ends were trimmed by 5 bases and 5 bases, with 13 bases remaining between them. This CDR3 has 14 amino acids. Germline CDR1 reads WNHNN; CDR2 reads SYGVQD (reference sequence). DNA of the CDR3: TGCGCCAGCAGTTTCGGACTACCCAACAATGAGCAGTTCTTC. Its protein is CASSFGLPNNEQFF.